The clone carrying this T cell receptor (beta chain) was seen a few times. The data were obtained in a study of cytomegalovirus exposure and HLA in healthy donors. The CDR3 consists of 13 residues. The V gene's germline CDR1 is LNHDA and CDR2 SQIVND (reference sequence). With V trimmed by 8 bases and J by 5 bases, 3 bases remained unmatched. When sampled, the donors appeared nominally healthy, though they likely had unrecorded immune exposures. The primer mix had 60 Vbeta and 13 Jbeta primers. Libraries were prepared by immunoSEQ multiplex PCR; TCRdb keeps only in-frame clonotypes and omits some of them. The data show 100,000 to 150,000 clones, about 81% seen once.

The receptor's source is a man aged 35-49 years in good health and CMV-seronegative. The sequenced sample was PBMCs. The gene calls are TRBV19 and TRBJ1-6; 7 nucleotides line up with TRBD1. The CDR3 DNA reads TGTGCCAGTCGGGACAGCGATAATTCACCCCTCCACTTT. Residues: CASRDSDNSPLHF.